This paragraph covers one T cell receptor (beta chain) sequence. This sample was taken from a study of OX40 agonist ivuxolimab in advanced cancers. Baseline was the first blood sampling point, followed by cycle 4 day 1 and cycle 7 day 1. Using immunoSEQ multiplex PCR, the repertoire was profiled, and TCRdb retains in-frame clones only, with some absent. The data hold 40,000 to 50,000 clones, with 80% observed a single time. This clonotype was sampled from an adult with an advanced solid tumor such as melanoma, head and neck, liver or kidney cancer. Specimen: CD4+ or CD8+ T cells sorted from blood, collected in a trial of the OX40 agonist ivuxolimab.

DNA of the CDR3: TGTGCCAGCAGCTTAGGGCCCCCCCTATGGGGCAATGAGCAGTTCTTC. Protein sequence: CASSLGPPLWGNEQFF. This chain joins TRBV7-2 and TRBJ2-1; no definite D call. V lost 1 base and J lost 6, with 16 bases in between. CDR1 SGHTA and CDR2 FQGNSA come from the germline V gene. The CDR3 has 16 residues.